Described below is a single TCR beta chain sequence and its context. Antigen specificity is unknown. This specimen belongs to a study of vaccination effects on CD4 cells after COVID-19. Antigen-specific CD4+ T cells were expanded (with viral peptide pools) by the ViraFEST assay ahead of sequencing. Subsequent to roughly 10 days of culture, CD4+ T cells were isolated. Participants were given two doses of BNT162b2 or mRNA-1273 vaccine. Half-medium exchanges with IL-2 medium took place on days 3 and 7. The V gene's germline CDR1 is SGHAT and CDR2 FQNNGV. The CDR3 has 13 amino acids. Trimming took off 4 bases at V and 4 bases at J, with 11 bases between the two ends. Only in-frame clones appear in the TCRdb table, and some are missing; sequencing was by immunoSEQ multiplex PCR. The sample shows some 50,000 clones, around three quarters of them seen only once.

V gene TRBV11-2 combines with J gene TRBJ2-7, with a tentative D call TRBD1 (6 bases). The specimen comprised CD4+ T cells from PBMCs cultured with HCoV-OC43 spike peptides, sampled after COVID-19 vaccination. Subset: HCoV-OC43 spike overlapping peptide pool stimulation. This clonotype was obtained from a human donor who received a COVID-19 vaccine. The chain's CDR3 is CASSWEQGYEQYF. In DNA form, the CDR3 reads TGTGCCAGCAGCTGGGAACAGGGATACGAGCAGTACTTC. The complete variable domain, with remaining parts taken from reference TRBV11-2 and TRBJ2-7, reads EAGVAQSPRYKIIEKRQSVAFWCNPISGHATLYWYQQILGQGPKLLIQFQNNGVVDDSQLPKDRFSAERLKGVDSTLKIQPAKLEDSAVYLCASSWEQGYEQYFGPGTRLTVT.